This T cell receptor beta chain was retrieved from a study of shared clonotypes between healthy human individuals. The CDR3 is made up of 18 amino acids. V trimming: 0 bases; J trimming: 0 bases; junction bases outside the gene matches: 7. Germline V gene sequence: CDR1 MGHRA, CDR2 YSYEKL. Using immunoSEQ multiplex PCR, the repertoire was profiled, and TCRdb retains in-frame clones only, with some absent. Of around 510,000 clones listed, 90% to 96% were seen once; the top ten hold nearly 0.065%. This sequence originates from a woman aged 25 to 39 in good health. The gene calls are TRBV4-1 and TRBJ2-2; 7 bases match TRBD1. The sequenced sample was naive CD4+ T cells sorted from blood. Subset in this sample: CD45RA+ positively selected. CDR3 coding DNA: TGCGCCAGCAGCCAAGATCTCATCGGGACAGCGAACACCGGGGAGCTGTTTTTT. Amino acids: CASSQDLIGTANTGELFF.